A selection of T cell receptor beta chains follows, all from one sample in a study of Graves' ophthalmopathy and Graves' hyperthyroidism. TCRdb reprocessed the multiplex PCR reads with MiXCR, giving one entry per CDR3 protein. This sample has around 1,200,000 distinct CDR3 sequences; about two fifths occur once, and the top ten carry over 8.5%. The specimen sequenced was peripheral blood or thyroid tissue (not recorded which). These receptor sequences come from an adult man with Graves' hyperthyroidism. Each CDR3 is given with its conserved first and last residue. The D gene is left open where the match is weak. Only part of the rows carry a size: once, few, many, or a class if the clone is expanded.

J,D,size,V,DNA,CDR3
TRBJ1-1,.,.,TRBV29-1,TGCAGCGTTGAAGAACAGGCGAACACTGAAGCTTTCTTT,CSVEEQANTEAFF
TRBJ1-4,.,few,TRBV6-5,TGTGCCAGCAGTTTTGGGTTGGGGATAGGGGAAAAACTGTTTTTT,CASSFGLGIGEKLFF
TRBJ2-7,.,.,TRBV11-2,TGTGCCAGCAGCTTAGTTTTAGGAGGGGGTAGCTCCTACGAGCAGTACTTC,CASSLVLGGGSSYEQYF
TRBJ1-6,.,many,TRBV2,TGTGCCAGCATGGGGGTGAGCTCCTATAATTCACCCCTCCACTTT,CASMGVSSYNSPLHF
TRBJ1-5,.,.,TRBV6-1,TGTGCCAGCAGAGGAACCACGCAGGACTGGCCCCAGCATTTT,CASRGTTQDWPQHF
TRBJ2-5,TRBD1,.,TRBV10-2,TGTGCCAGCAGTTACACCGGGACAGGGGAGACCCAGTACTTC,CASSYTGTGETQYF
TRBJ1-6,.,few,TRBV3-1,TGTGCCAGCAGCCAGGCCGGCGAGGTTTTACCCCTCCACTTT,CASSQAGEVLPLHF
TRBJ1-6,.,few,TRBV28,TGTGCCAGCAGCCGGTTGAATTCACCCCTCCACTTT,CASSRLNSPLHF
TRBJ2-7,TRBD2,.,TRBV7-6,TGTGCCAGCAGCATTAGCGGGAGGGACCACGAGCAGTACTTC,CASSISGRDHEQYF
TRBJ2-7,.,many,TRBV18,TGTGCCAGCAGTCCCCCCGGGAGCTACGAGCAGTACTTC,CASSPPGSYEQYF
TRBJ2-7,.,many,TRBV20-1,TGCAGTGCTAGGACGAGGAGGGGGCTTTCCTACGAGCAGTACTTC,CSARTRRGLSYEQYF
TRBJ2-5,.,.,TRBV25-1,TGTGCCAGCAGCACCTCCAGCCGGGCACAGGGAGAGACCCAGTACTTC,CASSTSSRAQGETQYF
TRBJ1-2,.,many,TRBV12-3/TRBV12-4,TGTGCCAGCAGTTTCTCAATCACTAACTATGGCTACACCTTC,CASSFSITNYGYTF
TRBJ2-7,TRBD1,.,TRBV20-1,TGCAGTGCCAGCGCTGCCGGGACAGGGCCCTACGAGCAGTACTTC,CSASAAGTGPYEQYF
TRBJ2-5,.,.,TRBV6-6,TGTGCCAGCAGTTACGAGGGGCGGAAGGAGACCCAGTACTTC,CASSYEGRKETQYF
TRBJ2-5,.,few,TRBV5-4,TGTGCCAGCAGCATGGACAGTCTACAAGAGACCCAGTACTTC,CASSMDSLQETQYF
TRBJ2-7,TRBD1,.,TRBV9,TGTGCCAGCAGCGTAGCCGGGACAGGGTTGCACGAGCAGTACTTC,CASSVAGTGLHEQYF
TRBJ2-6,.,many,TRBV10-2,TGCGCCAGCAGTGGTCACCCGGGCTCTGGGGCCAACGTCCTGACTTTC,CASSGHPGSGANVLTF
TRBJ2-7,.,many,TRBV19,TGTGCCAGTAGTATAGAGGGGACACGGCTGCCGCAGTACTTC,CASSIEGTRLPQYF
TRBJ2-3,.,few,TRBV10-3,TGTGCCATCAGGCCCTTAAGGAGCGAAGCGGGCACAGATACGCAGTATTTT,CAIRPLRSEAGTDTQYF
TRBJ1-2,TRBD1,many,TRBV7-8,TGTGCCAGCACCATCAGTCGGGACAGGGTGCATGGCTACACCTTC,CASTISRDRVHGYTF
TRBJ1-2,TRBD1,many,TRBV29-1,TGCAGCGTTCGTAAGAAAGTTTACAGGGGCTATGGCTACACCTTC,CSVRKKVYRGYGYTF
TRBJ1-1,.,.,TRBV6-5,TGTGCCAGCAGTGTAACGGACGGGAACACTGAAGCTTTCTTT,CASSVTDGNTEAFF
TRBJ1-2,TRBD1,many,TRBV15,TGTGCCACCAGCAGAGCCGGGACAGGGGACTATGGCTACACCTTC,CATSRAGTGDYGYTF
TRBJ2-6,TRBD1,.,TRBV5-5,TGTGCCAGCAGCCCCTCTCGGGTACTTACAGGACAGGGGAAGTCTGGGGCCAACGTCCTGACTTTC,CASSPSRVLTGQGKSGANVLTF
TRBJ1-4,.,few,TRBV7-2,TGTGCCAGCAGCTTTCTGGGAGGCGCTAATGAAAAACTGTTTTTT,CASSFLGGANEKLFF
TRBJ2-6,.,.,TRBV29-1,TGCAGCGTTGAACATACAGGGGCCAACGTCCTGACTTTC,CSVEHTGANVLTF
TRBJ1-2,TRBD1,.,TRBV20-1,TGCAGTAGGACCGGGACAGGGGGAAGGGATGGCTACACCTTC,CSRTGTGGRDGYTF
TRBJ2-5,.,few,TRBV19,TGTGCCAGTAGTGGAGGACCAGGGGCGCAAGAGACCCAGTACTTC,CASSGGPGAQETQYF
TRBJ2-5,.,many,TRBV11-2,TGTGCCAGCAGCTTAGAAGGCCGGTGGTACCAAGAGACCCAGTACTTC,CASSLEGRWYQETQYF
TRBJ1-1,TRBD1,many,TRBV2,TGTGCCAGCCCTACAGGGGGTGACCCGACTTTGAACACTGAAGCTTTCTTT,CASPTGGDPTLNTEAFF
TRBJ2-2,.,many,TRBV2,TGTGCCACCAGCAGTAGGGGAACCGGGGAGCTGTTTTTT,CATSSRGTGELFF
TRBJ2-5,.,many,TRBV15,TGTGCCACCAGCAGAGATCGGGGGCTAGGGGAACAAGAGACCCAGTACTTC,CATSRDRGLGEQETQYF
TRBJ1-5,.,many,TRBV12-3/TRBV12-4,TGTGCCAGCAACCTGGGGGGTAATCAGCCCCAGCATTTT,CASNLGGNQPQHF
TRBJ2-5,TRBD1,many,TRBV29-1,TGCAGCGGGGGACAGGGCGCGCGAGAGACCCAGTACTTC,CSGGQGARETQYF
TRBJ2-7,TRBD2,.,TRBV2,TGTGCCAGCAGGAGACTAGCGGGGACAGCTTACGAGCAGTACTTC,CASRRLAGTAYEQYF
TRBJ2-2,.,.,TRBV12-3/TRBV12-4,TGTGCCAGCCGTCAGCGAGGGCGCGATAAAACCGGGGAGCTGTTTTTT,CASRQRGRDKTGELFF
TRBJ2-7,.,.,TRBV6-1,TGTGCCAGCAGGACCGAGGGGGGCACGAGCTACGAGCAGTACTTC,CASRTEGGTSYEQYF
TRBJ2-5,TRBD2,many,TRBV9,TGTGCCAGCAGCCAACGACTAGCGGGGGGACAAGAGACCCAGTACTTC,CASSQRLAGGQETQYF
TRBJ1-5,TRBD1,.,TRBV6-5,TGTGCCAGCAGTTACGTGAGGCAGGGGGTTGGTCAGCCCCAGCATTTT,CASSYVRQGVGQPQHF
TRBJ2-2,TRBD2,many,TRBV2,TGTGCCAGAGGACTAGCGGCGAACACCGGGGAGCTGTTTTTT,CARGLAANTGELFF
TRBJ1-5,.,.,TRBV29-1,TGCAGCGTTGAAGATGGGCTCAATCAGCCCCAGCATTTT,CSVEDGLNQPQHF
TRBJ1-5,.,few,TRBV20-1,TGCAGTGCTAGAGTATTCGGGCAGAGTAGCAATCAGCCCCAGCATTTT,CSARVFGQSSNQPQHF
TRBJ2-7,TRBD1,.,TRBV5-1,TGCGCCAGCAGCTTGGGGGGACAGGACCTCCTCGGCGAGCAGTACTTC,CASSLGGQDLLGEQYF
TRBJ2-7,TRBD2,many,TRBV7-9,TGTGCCAGCAGCTTAGGGAGCGGGACTCTCTACGAGCAGTACTTC,CASSLGSGTLYEQYF
TRBJ2-7,.,.,TRBV28,TGTGCCAGCACCCCCCTCCAGGATCCGAAGCTCGAGCAGTACTTC,CASTPLQDPKLEQYF
TRBJ1-6,TRBD1,few,TRBV5-8,TGTGCCAGCAGCCCAACAGGGGGCTCAGGTTCACCCCTCCACTTT,CASSPTGGSGSPLHF
TRBJ2-5,TRBD1,.,TRBV19,TGTGCCAGTAGGTCCGGGACAGGAGGGAGGTCCCAGTACTTC,CASRSGTGGRSQYF
TRBJ1-1,.,many,TRBV13,TGTGCCAGCAGCTTAGGGGTGCGCAGGGGTAACACTGAAGCTTTCTTT,CASSLGVRRGNTEAFF
TRBJ1-6,.,many,TRBV11-2,TGTGCCAGCAGCTCAGGGTATAATTCACCCCTCCACTTT,CASSSGYNSPLHF
TRBJ2-7,TRBD2,.,TRBV11-3,TGTGCCAGCAGCTCAGTAGCGGGAGAGCCCCAGTACTTC,CASSSVAGEPQYF
TRBJ2-2,TRBD1,.,TRBV25-1,TGTGCCAGTAAGACCCCCGGGACAGGGAACACCGGGGAGCTGTTTTTT,CASKTPGTGNTGELFF
TRBJ2-7,.,once,TRBV25-1,TGTGCCAGCAGTGAAATAGGATCCGCCCACGAGCAGTACTTC,CASSEIGSAHEQYF
TRBJ1-1,.,many,TRBV10-3,TGTGCCATCAGCTATTCGATGGGCACTGAAGCTTTCTTT,CAISYSMGTEAFF
TRBJ2-2,TRBD1,.,TRBV2,TGTGCCAGCAGGGGGACAGGGGGCCGGACCGGGGAGCTGTTTTTT,CASRGTGGRTGELFF
TRBJ1-4,.,few,TRBV5-1,TGCGCCAGCAGCGCCGGGAGAGACGAAAAACTGTTTTTT,CASSAGRDEKLFF
TRBJ1-6,.,many,TRBV7-9,TGTGCCAGCACCGATCGGGGGGGGAATTCACCCCTCCACTTT,CASTDRGGNSPLHF
TRBJ2-7,.,many,TRBV4-1,TGCGCCAGCAGCCGCCTGACAGCGCCCTCCTACGAGCAGTACTTC,CASSRLTAPSYEQYF